The present T cell receptor beta chain was sequenced within a study of blood T cell repertoires in COVID-19. Overall study context: COVID-19 samples from acute and convalescent phases originated in the United States, Italy and Spain. In each case, the material was cDNA or gDNA derived from T cells, B-cell-depleted T cells, or PBMCs.

Original processing methods: Estimation of nucleated cell counts relied on the amplification of reference gene primers. Assay used: immunoSEQ multiplex PCR; TCRdb lists only in-frame clones, some missing. V, J and clone size reflect that table, while D and trimming were determined from the DNA. The profile shows approximately 300,000 clones, around 86% of them singletons. Trimming took 3 bases from V and 1 from J; bases not matched to a gene: 3. The CDR3 sequence is 14 residues long. CDR1 and CDR2 from the germline V gene are SGHNT and YYREEE (reference sequence). The chain recombines TRBV5-4 with TRBJ1-1; 7 positions agree with TRBD1. The receptor was derived from a woman under 30 who had recovered from COVID-19. The sequencing input was PBMCs or T cells enriched from blood (not recorded which). CDR3 region: CASSSGQTNTEAFF. The CDR3 DNA follows: TGTGCCAGCAGCTCGGGACAGACGAACACTGAAGCTTTCTTT.